This entry features one T cell receptor (beta chain) sequence. The sample comes from a study of blood T cell repertoires in COVID-19. Looking at the study overall: Samples came from the United States, Italy and Spain, spanning acute and convalescent COVID-19. From T cells, B-cell-depleted T cells, or PBMCs came the material, which was cDNA or gDNA.

The CDR3 contains 14 residues. Per the germline V gene, CDR1 is DFQATT and CDR2 is SNEGSKA (reference sequence). Trimming cost V 3 bases and J 3 bases, with 15 bases left between them. As handled by the study authors: Nucleated cell counts were estimated from reference gene primer amplification. Some clones are missing from TCRdb's copy, which holds only in-frame ones; the method was immunoSEQ multiplex PCR. The V and J calls and clone size come from that table; D and trimming were worked out from the DNA. This table has about 27,000 clones, around 82% appearing once. V usage is TRBV20-1 and J usage is TRBJ2-7; D possibly corresponds to TRBD2 (6 bases). Sequenced material: peripheral blood. This TCR derives from an elderly man with active or convalescent COVID-19. CDR3 loop: CSASSPERVYEQYF. The DNA of the CDR3 is TGCAGTGCTAGTTCCCCCGAGCGGGTCTACGAGCAGTACTTC.